The clone carrying this TCR beta chain was picked up many times. The CDR3 has 14 residues. V lost 2 bases and J lost 10; bases outside the gene matches: 9. The germline gives CDR1 SGHKS, CDR2 YYEKEE (reference sequence). The library targeted TCRbeta and was prepared with unique molecular identifiers. MiXCR was run by TCRdb on the PCR reads, yielding one entry per CDR3 protein. This table has some 600,000 distinct CDR3 sequences, approximately 16% appearing once. The data originate from a study of T-cell reconstitution after alpha-beta-depleted transplantation in children. This sequence was found in a human donor who donated a stem cell graft to a child with acute myeloid leukemia. The chain has TRBV5-5 and TRBJ2-4; 7 nucleotides match TRBD2. The source material was PBMCs from the stem cell graft donor, sampled from the stem cell graft. The chain's CDR3 is CASSLQAGEGIQYF. Written as DNA, the CDR3 is TGTGCCAGCAGCTTACAGGCGGGGGAGGGTATTCAGTACTTC.